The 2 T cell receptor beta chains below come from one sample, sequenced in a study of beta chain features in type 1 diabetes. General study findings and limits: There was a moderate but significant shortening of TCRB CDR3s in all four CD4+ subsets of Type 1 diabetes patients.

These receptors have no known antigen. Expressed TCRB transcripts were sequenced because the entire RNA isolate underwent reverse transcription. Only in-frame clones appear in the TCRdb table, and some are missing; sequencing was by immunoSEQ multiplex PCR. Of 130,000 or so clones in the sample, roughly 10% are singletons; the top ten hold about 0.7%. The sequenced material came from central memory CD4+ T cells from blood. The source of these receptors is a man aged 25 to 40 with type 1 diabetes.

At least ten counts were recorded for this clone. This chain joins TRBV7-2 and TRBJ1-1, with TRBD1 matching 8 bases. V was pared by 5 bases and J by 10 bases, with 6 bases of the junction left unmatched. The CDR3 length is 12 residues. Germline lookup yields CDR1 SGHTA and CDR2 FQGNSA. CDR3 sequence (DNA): TGTGCCAGCAGCAGCGGACAGGGCTCAGCTTTCTTT. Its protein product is CASSSGQGSAFF.

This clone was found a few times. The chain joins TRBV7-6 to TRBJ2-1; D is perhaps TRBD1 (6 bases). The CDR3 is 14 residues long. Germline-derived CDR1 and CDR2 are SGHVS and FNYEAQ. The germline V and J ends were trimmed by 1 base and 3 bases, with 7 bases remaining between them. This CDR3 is CASSLEGDYNEQFF. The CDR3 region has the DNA TGTGCCAGCAGCTTAGAGGGGGACTACAATGAGCAGTTCTTC.